This T cell receptor beta chain was sequenced in a study of shared clonotypes between healthy human individuals. Looking at the study overall: The study enrolled a couple of women and three men aged 18 to 49.

The CDR3 is made up of 15 amino acids. Germline V lookup: CDR1 SGHNT, CDR2 YENEEA. Unmatched junction bases numbered 4, after V lost 4 bases and J lost 0 bases. Clones were read by immunoSEQ multiplex PCR, and TCRdb kept only the in-frame ones, dropping some. The sample yields 2,100,000 or so clones, 90% to 97% seen once. A word on this clone: The antigen is undetermined.

Study-level findings and limits: About 5% was the fraction of naive CD4 clonotypes found shared across four donors.

Material for sequencing was naive CD4+ T cells sorted from blood. Stated subset: CD45RA+ positively selected. The TCR sequence derives from a man aged 18-30 years in good health. This chain joins TRBV11-3 and TRBJ2-3, with 7 bases lining up with TRBD1. CDR3 nucleotide sequence: TGTGCCAGCAGCTCTGGGACAGATAGCACAGATACGCAGTATTTT. Protein sequence: CASSSGTDSTDTQYF.